Shown below are 24 T cell receptor beta chains from a single sample sequenced in a study of blood T cell repertoires in COVID-19. The method was immunoSEQ multiplex PCR; TCRdb's version includes in-frame clones alone and lacks a portion of them. The sample consists of some 170,000 clones, about 79% of them appearing once. The specimen was PBMCs or T cells enriched from blood (not recorded which). These receptors came from a man over 45 who had recovered from COVID-19.

The gene calls are TRBV2 and TRBJ2-1, with 10 bases identical to TRBD2. J was trimmed by 2 bases and V by 6 bases; bases with no gene match: 7. This CDR3 is 16 amino acids long. The V gene's germline CDR1 is SNHLY and CDR2 FYNNEI. CDR3 sequence (DNA): TGTGCCAGCAGCTACTATAGCGGGGGGACCTACAATGAGCAGTTCTTC. This sequence encodes CASSYYSGGTYNEQFF. The whole variable domain, remainder taken from reference TRBV2 and TRBJ2-1, is EPEVTQTPSHQVTQMGQEVILRCVPISNHLYFYWYRQILGQKVEFLVSFYNNEISEKSEIFDDQFSVERPDGSNFTLKIRSTKLEDSAMYFCASSYYSGGTYNEQFFGPGTRLTVL.

This clone was observed once. The V call is TRBV5-1, the J call TRBJ1-1; TRBD1 agrees at 7 bases. CDR1 is SGHRS, CDR2 YFSETQ, per germline. This CDR3 has 16 amino acids. The junction had 9 bases not matched to a gene; V was cut back by 4 bases and J by 0 bases. The CDR3 sequence: CASSRDSQSMNTEAFF. The CDR3 region has the DNA TGCGCCAGCAGCAGGGACAGCCAGTCCATGAACACTGAAGCTTTCTTT.

The rearrangement links TRBV10-3 to TRBJ1-2; D is uncertain. Between the trimmed V and J ends, which lost 4 bases and 7 bases, there was a span of 19 bases. Germline loops: CDR1 ENHRY, CDR2 SYGVKD. The CDR3 is 15 amino acids. The CDR3 reads CAISGEIVRLFGYTF. In nucleotides, the CDR3 is TGTGCCATCAGTGGTGAGATAGTTCGATTATTTGGCTACACCTTC.

The CDR3: CASSNHRSVGEKLFF. In DNA form, the CDR3 reads TGTGCCAGCAGCAATCACAGGTCCGTTGGCGAAAAACTGTTTTTT. The V and J genes are TRBV6-5 and TRBJ1-4; maybe TRBD1 (5 bases). The ends were cut back, 6 bases at V and 8 bases at J, with 19 bases in the middle. Germline loops: CDR1 MNHEY, CDR2 SVGAGI. The CDR3 is 15 amino acids.

In its sample, this clone was seen a few times. The chain combines TRBV6-5 with TRBJ1-1; D might be TRBD1 (5 bases). This CDR3 is built from 14 residues. The germline CDR1 and CDR2 sequences are MNHEY and SVGAGI. V was trimmed by 2 bases and J by 6 bases, leaving 13 bases between them. The CDR3 reads CASSYRGGNAEAFF. Written as DNA, the CDR3 is TGTGCCAGCAGTTACCGCGGGGGGAATGCTGAAGCTTTCTTT.

The chain links TRBV11-1 to TRBJ2-3; TRBD2 aligns across 10 bases. Germline V gene lookup returns CDR1 SGHAT and CDR2 FQDESV (reference sequence). The CDR3 contains 16 residues. The trim removed 4 bases at V and 8 bases at J, leaving 12 bases unmatched. CDR3 DNA: TGTGCCAGCAGCTACCGGCAAGCGGGGGGGCTCGGTACGCAGTATTTT. Amino acid sequence: CASSYRQAGGLGTQYF.

CDR3 sequence: CASSPNTGGRETQYF. In DNA form, the CDR3 reads TGTGCCAGCAGCCCGAACACAGGGGGGAGAGAGACCCAGTACTTC. The chain joins TRBV3-1 (or the pseudogene TRBV3-2) to TRBJ2-5; TRBD1 matches at 8 bases. Germline trimming cut 4 bases from V and 4 bases from J; bases unmatched to any gene: 8. This CDR3 region has 15 residues. Germline V gene data show CDR1 as LGHDT and CDR2 as YNNKEL (reference sequence).

V usage is TRBV11-2 and J usage is TRBJ1-1; 8 nucleotides line up with TRBD1. Germline CDR1 reads SGHAT; CDR2 reads FQNNGV. CDR3 length: 14 residues. Trimming took 2 bases from V and 4 from J; bases not matched to a gene: 3. Here the CDR3 reads CASSLRTGITEAFF. CDR3 in DNA: TGTGCCAGCAGCTTACGGACAGGGATCACTGAAGCTTTCTTT.

The rearrangement uses TRBV7-9 and TRBJ2-1; unclear D gene. The CDR3 length is 18 residues. V shed 4 bases and J shed 1 base, with 20 bases lying between them. Germline V gene lookup returns CDR1 SEHNR and CDR2 FQNEAQ (reference sequence). The chain's CDR3 is CASSSLRLAFGSYNEQFF. The CDR3 region has the DNA TGTGCCAGCAGCTCCCTAAGGTTAGCATTCGGGTCCTACAATGAGCAGTTCTTC. Together with reference TRBV7-9 and TRBJ2-1, the CDR3 gives the full variable domain: DTGVSQNPRHKITKRGQNVTFRCDPISEHNRLYWYRQTLGQGPEFLTYFQNEAQLEKSRLLSDRFSAERPKGSFSTLEIQRTEQGDSAMYLCASSSLRLAFGSYNEQFFGPGTRLTVL.

The gene calls are TRBV19 and TRBJ1-5; 11 nucleotides line up with TRBD1. The CDR3 runs 16 residues. Germline CDR1 and CDR2: LNHDA and SQIVND (reference sequence). After removal of 8 bases from V and 2 bases from J, the junction contained 8 bases not matched to a gene. CDR3 residues: CASCGGQGAGNQPQHF. CDR3 DNA: TGTGCCAGTTGTGGAGGACAGGGGGCTGGCAATCAGCCCCAGCATTTT.

There are a few counts of this clone. A read error is possible here, since a much larger clone lies one base away. This same CDR3 is encoded by further DNA sequences in the sample. DNA for the CDR3: TGTGCCAGCAGCCCAGACAGAAACTATGGCTACACCTTC. It codes for CASSPDRNYGYTF. The chain uses TRBV7-8 and TRBJ1-2, with D possibly matching TRBD1 (5 bases). V was cut by 5 bases and J by 2 bases, with 9 bases left in between. This CDR3 contains 13 residues. Germline V lookup: CDR1 SGHVS, CDR2 FQNEAQ.

This sequence joins TRBV4-1 and TRBJ1-4; tentatively, D is TRBD1 (6 bases). The CDR3 length is 15 residues. Germline V CDR1 and CDR2: MGHRA, YSYEKL. Between the trimmed V and J ends, which lost 4 bases and 7 bases, there was a span of 16 bases. The CDR3 region is CASSLLGGAGEKLFF. The CDR3 nucleotides are TGCGCCAGCAGCCTCCTAGGGGGGGCCGGTGAAAAACTGTTTTTT.

The rearrangement uses TRBV14 and TRBJ2-3; the match to TRBD2 covers 9 bases. Germline CDR1 SGHDN, CDR2 FVKESK. The J segment lost 8 bases and the V segment lost 4 bases, leaving 10 bases of the junction unmatched. This CDR3 has 15 residues. CDR3 residues: CASSPPGTSPFTQYF. CDR3 in DNA: TGTGCCAGCAGCCCTCCCGGGACTAGCCCTTTTACGCAGTATTTT.

The J gene is TRBJ1-6, the V gene TRBV5-1; D is perhaps TRBD1 (6 bases). CDR3 length: 16 amino acids. Germline values: CDR1 SGHRS, CDR2 YFSETQ. V was clipped by 4 bases and J by 0 bases, with 11 bases between them. The CDR3 nucleotides read TGCGCCAGCAGCCCCCAGGGGAACTCCTATAATTCACCCCTCCACTTT. It encodes CASSPQGNSYNSPLHF.

The V gene is TRBV13, the J gene TRBJ2-1, with TRBD1 identical over 9 bases. CDR1 is PRHDT, CDR2 FYEKMQ, per germline (reference sequence). This CDR3 contains 13 residues. Trimming at V came to 4 bases and at J to 8 bases, leaving 3 bases not matched to a gene. The CDR3 here is CASSWTGEYEQFF. The DNA for the CDR3 is TGTGCCAGCAGCTGGACAGGGGAGTATGAGCAGTTCTTC.

The V gene is TRBV3-1 (or the pseudogene TRBV3-2), the J gene TRBJ2-5; 7 nucleotides line up with TRBD1. CDR1 is LGHDT and CDR2 is YNNKEL in the germline V gene (reference sequence). Trimming cost V 0 bases and J 7 bases; bases outside gene matches: 8. CDR3 length: 15 residues. The CDR3 DNA is TGTGCCAGCAGCCAAGAACCTCCGGGACAGCGGACCCAGTACTTC. Translated: CASSQEPPGQRTQYF.

This clone has just one count. The rearrangement uses TRBV3-1 (or the pseudogene TRBV3-2) and TRBJ2-5; TRBD2 matches 15 bases. CDR1 and CDR2 from the germline V gene are LGHDT and YNNKEL (reference sequence). V shed 1 base, J shed 5 bases, and the junction held 11 bases outside the gene matches. The CDR3 length is 19 residues. This chain's CDR3 is CASSQGGLAGGPAVETQYF. DNA of the CDR3: TGTGCCAGCAGCCAAGGAGGACTAGCGGGGGGGCCGGCCGTGGAGACCCAGTACTTC.

This clone was observed at least ten times. The chain links TRBV3-1 (or the pseudogene TRBV3-2) to TRBJ2-7; 13 positions match TRBD2. J gave up 0 bases and V 4 bases, and 12 bases lay outside the gene matches. Germline V gene sequence: CDR1 LGHDT, CDR2 YNNKEL (reference sequence). This CDR3 is built from 19 residues. Here the CDR3 reads CASSRKKPGLAGSSYEQYF. The CDR3 DNA follows: TGTGCCAGCAGCCGCAAAAAACCGGGACTAGCGGGAAGCTCCTACGAGCAGTACTTC.

This sequence joins TRBV9 and TRBJ1-1; D is unclear. This CDR3 has 16 residues. Germline V gives CDR1 SGDLS, CDR2 YYNGEE. With 1 base removed from V and 1 base from J, the gap between germline ends came to 14 bases. The CDR3 sequence: CASSVSSDSRNTEAFF. In nucleotides, the CDR3 is TGTGCCAGCAGCGTAAGCTCGGACTCGCGGAACACTGAAGCTTTCTTT.

This clone was seen only a few times. The gene calls are TRBV30 and TRBJ1-5, with 9 nucleotides matching TRBD1. This CDR3 comprises 16 residues. The V and J ends lost 3 bases and 3 bases, in that order; junction bases with no gene match: 9. The germline V gene has CDR1 GTSNPN and CDR2 SVGIG (reference sequence). The CDR3 protein is CAWSIYRGRPNQPQHF. The CDR3 DNA reads as TGTGCCTGGAGCATATACAGGGGGCGGCCCAATCAGCCCCAGCATTTT.

The chain links TRBV29-1 to TRBJ1-1, with a possible D match to TRBD1 (5 bases). In germline, CDR1 is SQVTM, CDR2 ANQGSEA. The V gene lost 7 bases and the J gene lost 4 bases, with 19 bases spanning the gap. CDR3 size: 14 residues. The CDR3 protein is CSGLPGSKFTEAFF. The CDR3 nucleotides are TGCAGCGGCCTGCCAGGGTCTAAGTTCACTGAAGCTTTCTTT.

This clone was detected only once. This chain joins TRBV6-5 and TRBJ1-2; D call uncertain. With 3 bases removed from V and 7 bases from J, the gap between germline ends came to 18 bases. The germline gives CDR1 MNHEY, CDR2 SVGAGI. CDR3 length: 15 residues. CDR3 in amino acids: CASSYQVSSTSGYTF. In DNA, the CDR3 is TGTGCCAGCAGTTATCAGGTCAGCAGCACGAGTGGCTACACCTTC.

The chain's CDR3 is CASSLEGQGTETQYF. DNA of the CDR3: TGTGCCAGCAGCTTAGAGGGACAGGGGACAGAGACCCAGTACTTC. The chain has TRBV5-4 and TRBJ2-5; 10 bases are a match to TRBD1. The CDR3 runs to 15 residues. J gave up 4 bases and V 2 bases, and 5 bases lay outside the gene matches. In germline, CDR1 is SGHNT, CDR2 YYREEE (reference sequence).

A few counts support this clone. V gene TRBV5-1 combines with J gene TRBJ1-1; D not resolved. Trimming cost V 0 bases and J 1 base, with 4 bases left between them. This CDR3 region has 13 residues. Germline CDR1 SGHRS, CDR2 YFSETQ. CDR3 residues: CASSLVSNTEAFF. The CDR3 DNA reads as TGCGCCAGCAGCTTGGTCTCGAACACTGAAGCTTTCTTT.